A selection of T cell receptor beta chains follows, all from one sample in a study. TCRdb used MiXCR to reprocess the 5' RACE reads, holding one entry per CDR3 protein. The sample has about 6,700 distinct CDR3 sequences, 50% seen once; the top ten hold 2.5% to 3.5%. The specimen was naive CD4+ T cells sorted from a lymph node. The receptor source for this set is a female donor with breast cancer. Both conserved end residues are part of each CDR3. Fields, in order: D gene, CDR3 length, clone size, J gene, V gene, CDR3 DNA, CDR3 protein. The D gene is left open where the match is weak. Not all rows give a size; the values are once, few, many and, for expanded clones, a class.

NA | 13 | NA | TRBJ2-7 | TRBV2 | TGTGCCAGCAGTGGGACAGAGGGCTACGAGCAGTACTTC | CASSGTEGYEQYF
NA | 15 | NA | TRBJ2-1 | TRBV29-1 | TGCAGCGTTGGAAACCGGGACCTAAGAGGGAATGAGCAGTTCTTC | CSVGNRDLRGNEQFF
NA | 13 | NA | TRBJ1-2 | TRBV24-1 | TGTGCCACCAGTGATTTAAGCGCCTACGGCTACACCTTC | CATSDLSAYGYTF
TRBD1 | 14 | few | TRBJ1-1 | TRBV12-3/TRBV12-4 | TGTGCCAGCAGTTTGACAGGGGTGAACACTGAAGCTTTCTTT | CASSLTGVNTEAFF
NA | 14 | few | TRBJ1-2 | TRBV4-2 | TGTGCCAGCAGTTTTGGGGGTCAGGGCTATGGCTACACCTTC | CASSFGGQGYGYTF
TRBD2 | 15 | few | TRBJ2-1 | TRBV20-1 | TGCAGTGCTAGAGATATGGCTAGCGGGAGCGGTGAGCAGTTCTTC | CSARDMASGSGEQFF
TRBD1 | 13 | NA | TRBJ2-5 | TRBV12-3/TRBV12-4 | TGTGCCAGCAGTTCCCGGGACAGGGGAGACCAGTACTTC | CASSSRDRGDQYF
NA | 13 | NA | TRBJ2-3 | TRBV5-8 | TGTGCCAGCAGTCAATACATCACAGATACGCAGTATTTT | CASSQYITDTQYF
TRBD1 | 14 | large | TRBJ1-2 | TRBV20-1 | TGCAGTGCTGGCACACAGGGGCGCGGGGATGGCTACACCTTC | CSAGTQGRGDGYTF
TRBD1 | 13 | NA | TRBJ1-2 | TRBV12-3/TRBV12-4 | TGTGCCAGCATATCCGGGACAGGGGATGGCTACACCTTC | CASISGTGDGYTF
NA | 15 | once | TRBJ1-6 | TRBV6-5 | TGTGCCAGCAGTTACTCGGTCTTCTATAATTCACCCCTCCACTTT | CASSYSVFYNSPLHF
NA | 13 | NA | TRBJ2-3 | TRBV20-1 | TGCAGTGCTAGACCCGGATGGACAGATACGCAGTATTTT | CSARPGWTDTQYF
TRBD1 | 13 | few | TRBJ1-1 | TRBV20-1 | TGCAGTGCACGGGGACAGGGGGATGGCTTAGCTTTCTTT | CSARGQGDGLAFF
NA | 14 | NA | TRBJ2-7 | TRBV5-1 | TGCGCCAGCAGCTGGGTGGTCTCGACGGGCGAGCAGTACTTC | CASSWVVSTGEQYF
NA | 13 | once | TRBJ2-2 | TRBV2 | TGTGCCAGCAACGAAGGTTGGGCCGGGGAGCTGTTTTTT | CASNEGWAGELFF
NA | 13 | NA | TRBJ1-5 | TRBV29-1 | TGCAGCGTCGCGACAGAAATCAATCAGCCCCAGCATTTT | CSVATEINQPQHF
TRBD1 | 15 | NA | TRBJ2-1 | TRBV27 | TGTGCCAGCAGTTTTGACAGGGGGCTTATGAATGAGCAGTTCTTC | CASSFDRGLMNEQFF
NA | 13 | NA | TRBJ2-3 | TRBV10-3 | TGTGCCATCAACCAGGTTGAAGCAGATACGCAGTATTTT | CAINQVEADTQYF
NA | 14 | NA | TRBJ1-1 | TRBV5-4 | TGTGCCAGCAGCACACAGGGTAAAGGCACTGAAGCTTTCTTT | CASSTQGKGTEAFF
NA | 12 | few | TRBJ1-2 | TRBV6-1 | TGTGCCAGCAGCAGGAGTAACTATGGCTACACCTTC | CASSRSNYGYTF
NA | 13 | NA | TRBJ2-3 | TRBV5-1 | TGCGCCAGCAGCTTGGAGGGCGCAGATACGCAGTATTTT | CASSLEGADTQYF
TRBD1 | 15 | NA | TRBJ2-5 | TRBV3-1 | TGTGCCAGCAGCCACCGGACAGGGGGCTTGGAGACCCAGTACTTC | CASSHRTGGLETQYF
NA | 13 | NA | TRBJ2-2 | TRBV6-6 | TGTGCCAGCAGTCACGGACATTCCGGGGAGCTGTTTTTT | CASSHGHSGELFF
NA | 14 | once | TRBJ1-5 | TRBV12-3/TRBV12-4 | TGTGCCAGCAGTTTATCGGATAGCAATCAGCCCCAGCATTTT | CASSLSDSNQPQHF
TRBD2 | 15 | NA | TRBJ2-7 | TRBV5-1 | TGCGCCAGCAGCGATATGAGCGGGAACGCCTACGAGCAGTACTTC | CASSDMSGNAYEQYF
NA | 14 | NA | TRBJ2-7 | TRBV29-1 | TGCAGCGCCCGTATCGGCTTGACCACGGACGAGCAGTACTTC | CSARIGLTTDEQYF
NA | 16 | NA | TRBJ2-5 | TRBV5-5 | TGTGCCAGCAGCTTTGGGCCAACGACAGTTGGAGAGACCCAGTACTTC | CASSFGPTTVGETQYF
NA | 16 | NA | TRBJ1-3 | TRBV6-6 | TGTGCCAGCAGTTACTCCGAAGGCGGTTTTGGAAACACCATATATTTT | CASSYSEGGFGNTIYF
NA | 15 | NA | TRBJ1-2 | TRBV20-1 | TGCAGTGCTAGAGTATTGGGGGAGGGTAACTATGGCTACACCTTC | CSARVLGEGNYGYTF
TRBD1 | 14 | NA | TRBJ1-2 | TRBV12-3/TRBV12-4 | TGTGCCAGCACCCCCGGACAGGCGGCCTATGGCTACACCTTC | CASTPGQAAYGYTF
NA | 11 | NA | TRBJ2-5 | TRBV20-1 | TGCAGTGCTAACTTTCCTCCGACCCAGTACTTC | CSANFPPTQYF
NA | 14 | NA | TRBJ1-5 | TRBV6-5 | TGTGCCAGCAGTTACTGGGAGGGGGGTCAGCCCCAGCATTTT | CASSYWEGGQPQHF
NA | 16 | few | TRBJ1-1 | TRBV7-6 | TGTGCCAGCAGCTTAGCGAAGAGGACAGAGGACACTGAAGCTTTCTTT | CASSLAKRTEDTEAFF
TRBD1 | 14 | NA | TRBJ1-1 | TRBV3-1 | TGTGCCAGCAACCAGCAGGGGGCGGGCACTGAAGCTTTCTTT | CASNQQGAGTEAFF
NA | 10 | few | TRBJ1-1 | TRBV29-1 | TGCAGCGTTGAAGACGCACGAGCTTTCTTT | CSVEDARAFF
TRBD2 | 14 | medium-sized | TRBJ2-5 | TRBV4-1 | TGCGCCAGCAGCCGACTAGCGTGGGAAGAGACCCAGTACTTC | CASSRLAWEETQYF
TRBD2 | 17 | NA | TRBJ2-2 | TRBV28 | TGTGCCAGCAGTTCTAGCGGGCTGTCTATAAACACCGGGGAGCTGTTTTTT | CASSSSGLSINTGELFF
NA | 14 | medium-sized | TRBJ2-1 | TRBV7-6 | TGTGCCAGCAGCCCCATGTCGGTCTCCAATGAGCAGTTCTTC | CASSPMSVSNEQFF
NA | 15 | NA | TRBJ2-7 | TRBV28 | TGTGCCAGCAGTTTTACAGGGTTGGGAATTTACGAGCAGTACTTC | CASSFTGLGIYEQYF
NA | 15 | NA | TRBJ1-3 | TRBV11-1 | TGTGCCAGCAGCTTCTCCAATCCCCCTGGAAACACCATATGTTTT | CASSFSNPPGNTICF
TRBD1 | 16 | NA | TRBJ2-1 | TRBV20-1 | TGCAGTGCTAGAGATTGGACAGGGGGCACCTACAATGAGCAGTTCTTC | CSARDWTGGTYNEQFF
NA | 11 | few | TRBJ2-7 | TRBV7-6 | TGTGCCAGCAGCTTAGAGTACGAGCAGTACTTC | CASSLEYEQYF
NA | 13 | NA | TRBJ1-4 | TRBV29-1 | TGCAGCGTTGGGGGGTCAACTAATGAAAAACTGTTTTTT | CSVGGSTNEKLFF
NA | 14 | NA | TRBJ1-1 | TRBV10-2 | TGCGCCAGCAGTGAGACCCCGGTGCGATTTGAAGCTTCCTTT | CASSETPVRFEASF
NA | 14 | NA | TRBJ2-7 | TRBV27 | TGTGCCAGCAGTTCACTCAGGGGCCCCTACGAGCAGTACTTC | CASSSLRGPYEQYF
NA | 14 | NA | TRBJ1-5 | TRBV20-1 | TGCAGTGCTAGGCAAGCGCAGGGGAACCAGCCCCAGCATTTT | CSARQAQGNQPQHF
NA | 15 | few | TRBJ1-1 | TRBV6-6 | TGTGCCAGCAGCCAAGAACAGGGTCGATGGGCTGAAGCTTTCTTT | CASSQEQGRWAEAFF
NA | 14 | NA | TRBJ2-2 | TRBV12-3/TRBV12-4 | TGTGCCAGCAGAACCGACAGGAACACCGGGGAGCTGGTTTTT | CASRTDRNTGELVF
NA | 15 | NA | TRBJ2-1 | TRBV7-2 | TGTGCCAGCAGCTGGGGGGGCCGGTCCTACAATGAGCAGTTCTTC | CASSWGGRSYNEQFF
NA | 17 | NA | TRBJ1-1 | TRBV20-1 | TGCAGTGCTAGAGATCCCCGCGGCCGGTCAGGGAACACTGAAGCTTTCTTT | CSARDPRGRSGNTEAFF
NA | 13 | large | TRBJ2-1 | TRBV4-2 | TGTGCCAGCAGCCAAGAAAGTGTTGATGAGCAGTTCTTC | CASSQESVDEQFF
NA | 13 | NA | TRBJ1-4 | TRBV12-3/TRBV12-4 | TGTGCCAGCACTACCCATTTGGGTGAAAAACTGTTTTTT | CASTTHLGEKLFF